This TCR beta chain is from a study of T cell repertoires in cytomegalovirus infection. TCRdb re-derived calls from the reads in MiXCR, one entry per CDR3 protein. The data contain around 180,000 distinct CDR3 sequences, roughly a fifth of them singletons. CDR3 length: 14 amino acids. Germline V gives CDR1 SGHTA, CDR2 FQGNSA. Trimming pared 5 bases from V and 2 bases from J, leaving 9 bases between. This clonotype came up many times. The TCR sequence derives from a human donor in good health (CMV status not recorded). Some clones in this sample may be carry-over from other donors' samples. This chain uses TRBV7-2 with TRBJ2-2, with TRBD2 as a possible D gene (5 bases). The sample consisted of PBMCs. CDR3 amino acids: CASSRTPNTGELFF. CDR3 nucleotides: TGTGCCAGCAGCCGGACTCCCAACACCGGGGAGCTGTTTTTT.